The rows below give T cell receptor beta chains drawn from one sample of a study of OX40 agonist ivuxolimab in advanced cancers. Libraries were prepared by immunoSEQ multiplex PCR; TCRdb keeps only in-frame clonotypes and omits some of them. There are approximately 54,000 clones in the sample; approximately 90% occur only once, and 8% to 9.5% lies in the top ten. Specimen: CD4+ or CD8+ T cells sorted from blood, collected in a trial of the OX40 agonist ivuxolimab. The receptors were sampled from an adult with an advanced solid tumor such as melanoma, head and neck, liver or kidney cancer. The CDR3 runs from the conserved cysteine through the conserved F or W. D genes are given only for firm matches. Only some rows state a clone size, as once, few, many or a class for expanded clones.

j_call cdr3_length clone_size d_call v_call cdr3_aa cdr3_nt
TRBJ2-1 16 NA TRBD2 TRBV11-3 CASSLEAGVFYNEQFF TGTGCCAGCAGCTTAGAAGCGGGAGTCTTCTACAATGAGCAGTTCTTC
TRBJ2-1 15 medium-sized TRBD2 TRBV6-4 CASSDSTSGSNEQFF TGTGCCAGCAGTGACTCTACTAGCGGAAGCAATGAGCAGTTCTTC
TRBJ2-3 15 NA NA TRBV28 CASSGEVGDFDTQYF TGTGCCAGCAGTGGGGAGGTGGGGGACTTTGATACGCAGTATTTT
TRBJ1-5 14 few NA TRBV4-3 CASSQEGFDQPQHF TGCGCCAGCAGCCAAGAAGGGTTCGATCAGCCCCAGCATTTT
TRBJ2-1 16 NA NA TRBV27 CASSLSTDPYYNEQFF TGTGCCAGCAGTTTATCGACTGATCCCTATTACAATGAGCAGTTCTTC
TRBJ1-2 14 NA NA TRBV7-9 CASSLIREDYGYTF TGTGCCAGCAGCTTAATTAGGGAGGACTATGGCTACACCTTC
TRBJ2-1 11 once NA TRBV6-1 CASRIYNEQFF TGTGCCAGCAGGATTTACAATGAGCAGTTCTTC
TRBJ1-6 13 NA NA TRBV9 CASSVGDNSPLHF TGTGCCAGCAGCGTAGGAGATAATTCACCCCTCCACTTT
TRBJ2-3 14 NA NA TRBV7-3 CASSLTGSADTQYF TGTGCCAGCAGCTTAACGGGATCCGCAGATACGCAGTATTTT
TRBJ2-3 15 NA NA TRBV7-7 CASSQSVGGTDTQYF TGTGCTAGCAGCCAATCCGTAGGAGGTACAGATACGCAGTATTTT
TRBJ2-1 15 NA TRBD2 TRBV2 CASSFRAGAGDEQFF TGTGCCAGCAGTTTCCGAGCGGGAGCGGGCGATGAGCAGTTCTTC
TRBJ1-2 12 NA NA TRBV7-9 CASSLALTEPTF TGTGCCAGCAGCTTAGCCCTGACAGAACCGACCTTC
TRBJ1-1 14 NA NA TRBV11-2 CASSLALGASEAFF TGTGCCAGCAGCTTAGCCCTCGGGGCATCTGAAGCTTTCTTT
TRBJ2-3 14 NA NA TRBV7-6 CASSQSAEGNTQYF TGTGCCAGCAGCCAGAGTGCTGAGGGAAATACGCAGTATTTT
TRBJ1-2 14 NA TRBD1 TRBV7-9 CASSAPGQGDGYTF TGTGCCAGCAGCGCACCGGGACAGGGAGATGGCTACACCTTC
TRBJ1-2 13 NA TRBD1 TRBV19 CASEDRGPDGYTF TGTGCCAGCGAGGACAGGGGGCCTGATGGCTACACCTTC
TRBJ1-4 15 NA NA TRBV9 CASSVFGGGDEKLFF TGTGCCAGCAGCGTATTCGGAGGTGGGGATGAAAAACTGTTTTTT
TRBJ2-5 17 NA NA TRBV21-1 CASSKSPGPGNQETQYF TGTGCCAGCAGCAAATCTCCGGGTCCAGGAAACCAAGAGACCCAGTACTTC
TRBJ2-7 14 NA TRBD1 TRBV28 CASRLGQGWYEQYF TGTGCCAGCAGGCTGGGACAGGGTTGGTACGAGCAGTACTTC
TRBJ1-5 12 few NA TRBV6-6 CASSSGHSGAHF TGTGCCAGCAGTTCGGGGCATTCGGGGGCGCATTTT
TRBJ2-1 16 NA NA TRBV4-3 CASSQDVRVSYNEQFF TGCGCCAGCAGCCAAGACGTTCGGGTCTCCTACAATGAGCAGTTCTTC
TRBJ2-4 13 NA NA TRBV6-5 CASSYREGNIQYF TGTGCCAGCAGCTACAGGGAGGGAAACATTCAGTACTTC
TRBJ1-2 15 NA NA TRBV13 CASSWPLTANYGYTF TGTGCCAGCAGCTGGCCCTTAACAGCTAACTATGGCTACACCTTC
TRBJ2-1 14 NA NA TRBV7-8 CASSLVGPGDEQFF TGTGCCAGCAGCTTAGTGGGTCCTGGGGATGAGCAGTTCTTC
TRBJ2-1 14 NA NA TRBV6-5 CASSPSRSYNEQFF TGTGCCAGCAGTCCCTCCCGCTCCTACAATGAGCAGTTCTTC
TRBJ1-1 16 NA NA TRBV11-2 CASSLFPDVRNTEAFF TGTGCCAGCAGCTTATTTCCGGACGTTCGGAACACTGAAGCTTTCTTT
TRBJ1-3 13 NA NA TRBV30 CAWLSNYANTIYF TGTGCCTGGCTTTCTAACTATGCAAACACCATATATTTT
TRBJ1-5 13 NA TRBD1 TRBV19 CASNQGANQPQHF TGTGCCAGTAATCAGGGGGCTAATCAGCCCCAGCATTTT
TRBJ1-5 15 NA NA TRBV5-8 CASSSGDYSNQPQHF TGTGCCAGCAGCTCAGGAGATTATAGCAATCAGCCCCAGCATTTT
TRBJ2-7 15 NA TRBD2 TRBV9 CASSVAGTSAYEQYF TGTGCCAGCAGCGTTGCCGGGACTAGCGCATACGAGCAGTACTTC
TRBJ2-3 19 NA TRBD2 TRBV30 CAWSIGLAGGPPLADTQYF TGTGCCTGGAGTATAGGACTAGCGGGAGGTCCCCCGTTGGCAGATACGCAGTATTTT
TRBJ1-1 14 NA TRBD1 TRBV12-5 CASDLGQVNTEAFF TGTGCTAGTGATCTCGGACAGGTCAACACTGAAGCTTTCTTT